This T cell receptor beta chain was found in a study of cytomegalovirus exposure and HLA in healthy donors. The CDR3 consists of 15 residues. CDR1 is MDHEN and CDR2 is SYDVKM in the germline V gene. V lost 2 bases and J 0 bases, leaving 10 bases between the germline ends. The PCR made use of 60 Vbeta and 13 Jbeta primers. As processed by the authors: Later, an analysis found 80 million or so unique TCR beta chains, and roughly 9.9 million of these were shared. TCRdb keeps only in-frame clones here, not all; method: immunoSEQ multiplex PCR. V and J calls plus clone size are reproduced from that table; the DNA served to infer D and trimming. The sample gives 95,000 to 150,000 clones, approximately 72% of which show up once; 1.5% is in the top ten.

Sequencing used PBMCs. This TCR came from a man aged 18 to 29 in good health and CMV-seronegative. This chain connects TRBV28 to TRBJ1-1; tentatively, D is TRBD1 (6 bases). The CDR3 bases are TGTGCCAGCAGTTTACCCGGACAGCTGAACACTGAAGCTTTCTTT. It yields the protein CASSLPGQLNTEAFF.